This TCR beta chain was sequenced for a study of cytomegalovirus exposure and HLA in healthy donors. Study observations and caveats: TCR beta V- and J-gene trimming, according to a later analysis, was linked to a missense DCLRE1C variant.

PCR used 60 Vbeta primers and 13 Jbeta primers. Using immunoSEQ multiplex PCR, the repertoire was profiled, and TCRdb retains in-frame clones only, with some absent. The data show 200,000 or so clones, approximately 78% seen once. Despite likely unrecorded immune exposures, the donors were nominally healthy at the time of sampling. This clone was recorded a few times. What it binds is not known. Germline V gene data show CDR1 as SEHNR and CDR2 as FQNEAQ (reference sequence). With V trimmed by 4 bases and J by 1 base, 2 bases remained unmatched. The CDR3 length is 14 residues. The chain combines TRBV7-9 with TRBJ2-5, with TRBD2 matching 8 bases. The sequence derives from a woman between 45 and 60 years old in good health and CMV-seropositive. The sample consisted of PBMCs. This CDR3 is CASSSRGAQETQYF. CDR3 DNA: TGTGCCAGCAGCTCGCGGGGGGCCCAAGAGACCCAGTACTTC.